These T cell receptor beta chains were read from a single sample in a study of TIL therapy for anti-PD-1-resistant metastatic lung cancer. Profiled with immunoSEQ multiplex PCR; TCRdb holds only in-frame clones, not every one. The profile shows approximately 50,000 clones, 81% of them singletons. Source: blood, taken at baseline. These receptors were collected from a person between 30 and 80 years old with non-small cell lung cancer. Each CDR3 is given with its conserved first and last residue. The order of the fields is D gene, J gene, V gene, clone size, CDR3 DNA, CDR3 protein. A D gene is named only where the DNA matches it firmly. Rows may omit the clone size; those that give it use once, few, many or a size class.

TRBD2,TRBJ2-5,TRBV29-1,.,TGCAGCGTTGAAGTACAGCGGGGGGTACAAGAGACCCAGTACTTC,CSVEVQRGVQETQYF
TRBD2,TRBJ2-3,TRBV7-7,.,TGTGCTAGCAGCTTAGCCCCTCTAGCGGGTGGCACAGATACGCAGTATTTT,CASSLAPLAGGTDTQYF
TRBD1,TRBJ2-5,TRBV7-8,.,TGTGCCAGCAGCTTACGACAGGGGAAAGAGACCCAGTACTTC,CASSLRQGKETQYF
TRBD2,TRBJ2-5,TRBV20-1,.,TGCAGTGCTAGTCTGCTAGCGGGAGGGGAGACCCAGTACTTC,CSASLLAGGETQYF
.,TRBJ2-7,TRBV18,once,TGTGCCAGCTCACCAGACTACGAGCAGTACTTC,CASSPDYEQYF
.,TRBJ2-1,TRBV5-6,.,TGTGCCAGCAGCGGACCCGGGATCCCATCCTACAATGAGCAGTTCTTC,CASSGPGIPSYNEQFF
.,TRBJ1-3,TRBV18,.,TGTGCCAGCTCACCTCCACAGGGTACCCTCTCTGGAAACACCATATATTTT,CASSPPQGTLSGNTIYF
.,TRBJ2-5,TRBV27,.,TGTGCCAGCAGTTTAGGGGCCCAGGTTGGGGGAGAGACCCAGTACTTC,CASSLGAQVGGETQYF
TRBD1,TRBJ2-1,TRBV5-1,.,TGCGCCAGCAGCCTTTTGGACAGGGCACCAAATGAGCAGTTCTTC,CASSLLDRAPNEQFF
TRBD2,TRBJ2-2,TRBV28,.,TGTGCCAGCAGTCAGGGACTAGCGGGAGTTAGCGGGGAGCTGTTTTTT,CASSQGLAGVSGELFF
TRBD2,TRBJ2-1,TRBV7-2,.,TGTGCCAGCAGCCCGGGACTAGCGGGAGGGATCTCCTACAATGAGCAGTTCTTC,CASSPGLAGGISYNEQFF
.,TRBJ2-2,TRBV28,.,TGTGCCAGCAGTCCTCACCCCGGCGGAGGGGGACTATACACCGGGGAGCTGTTTTTT,CASSPHPGGGGLYTGELFF
.,TRBJ2-1,TRBV29-1,.,TGCAGCGTTGACGGGGGAGGTGGGGATGAGCAGTTCTTC,CSVDGGGGDEQFF
.,TRBJ2-3,TRBV7-2,.,TGTGCCAGCAGCTTAGTGGGGGCGGGGGTTCCCCCGATGGATACGCAGTATTTT,CASSLVGAGVPPMDTQYF
.,TRBJ1-1,TRBV15,.,TGTGCCACCAGCAGTAGGCAGGGGAACACTGAAGCTTTCTTT,CATSSRQGNTEAFF
.,TRBJ2-7,TRBV7-9,.,TGTGCCAGCAGCTCACCCCGCGGTCCCTACGAGCAGTACTTC,CASSSPRGPYEQYF
TRBD1,TRBJ1-4,TRBV28,.,TGTGCCAGCAGTAAATCAGGGGGACTCAATGAAAAACTGTTTTTT,CASSKSGGLNEKLFF
.,TRBJ2-7,TRBV7-3,.,TGTGCCAGCAGCTTAGCCCAGGGTTACGAGCAGTACTTC,CASSLAQGYEQYF
.,TRBJ2-3,TRBV6-5,few,TGTGCCAGCTTCAGGGGATGGGGAGATACGCAGTATTTT,CASFRGWGDTQYF
.,TRBJ2-2,TRBV6-5,once,TGTGCCAGCTTCGACAGACTAGTTCACACCGGGGAGCTGTTTTTT,CASFDRLVHTGELFF
.,TRBJ2-1,TRBV11-1,.,TGTGCCAGCAGCCCGGTCCAAGGTAATGAGCAGTTCTTC,CASSPVQGNEQFF
TRBD2,TRBJ2-3,TRBV20-1,.,TGCAGTGCGCGGGGGTCAGGCACGCAGTATTTT,CSARGSGTQYF
TRBD1,TRBJ2-7,TRBV7-2,.,TGTGCCAGCAGCTTCCAGAACAGGGGGGTGAGCGAGCAGTACTTC,CASSFQNRGVSEQYF
.,TRBJ2-7,TRBV7-2,.,TGTGCCAGCAGCCAAAATGTAGCCTACGAGCAGTACTTC,CASSQNVAYEQYF
.,TRBJ2-3,TRBV24-1,.,TGTGCCACCAGTGATCCCAACACAGATACGCAGTATTTT,CATSDPNTDTQYF
TRBD1,TRBJ1-5,TRBV12-3/TRBV12-4,.,TGTGCCAGCAGCCCCAGGGGGAATCAGCCCCAGCATTTT,CASSPRGNQPQHF
.,TRBJ2-1,TRBV19,.,TGTGCCAGTAGTACCCTCGGGCGGGCCTCCCTCTTC,CASSTLGRASLF
.,TRBJ1-2,TRBV4-3,.,TGCGCCAGCAGCCAAGTTGAAGGGCTCTACTATGGCTACACCTTC,CASSQVEGLYYGYTF
.,TRBJ1-3,TRBV9,.,TGTGCCAGCAGCGTAGGATTCGACAGCCGCCGCTCTGGAAACACCATATATTTT,CASSVGFDSRRSGNTIYF
.,TRBJ1-2,TRBV9,.,TGTGCCAGCACATCTAACTATGGCTACACCTTC,CASTSNYGYTF
.,TRBJ2-7,TRBV6-5,.,TGTGCCAGCAGATTGTCTACAGGTTACTCCTACGAGCAGTACTTC,CASRLSTGYSYEQYF
.,TRBJ1-1,TRBV6-4,.,TGTGCCAGCAGTGACCCGACAGCGACGAACACTGAAGCTTTCTTT,CASSDPTATNTEAFF
.,TRBJ2-7,TRBV21-1,.,TGTGCCAGCAGCAAATCCAAGGTTATATGCTACGAGCAGTACTTC,CASSKSKVICYEQYF
.,TRBJ1-5,TRBV28,.,TGTGCCAGCAGTTCGGGGAACAAGGGAAGGGGTCAGCCCCAGCATTTT,CASSSGNKGRGQPQHF
.,TRBJ2-1,TRBV4-2,.,TGTGCCAGCAGCCAAGATGCGGGGGCGGAATACAATGAGCAGTTCTTC,CASSQDAGAEYNEQFF
TRBD1,TRBJ1-6,TRBV5-4,few,TGTGCCAGCAGCGTGGGACAGGGTCTTTCATTTTCACCCCTCCACTTT,CASSVGQGLSFSPLHF
TRBD1,TRBJ2-7,TRBV4-2,.,TGTGCCAGCAGCCAAGTGGGACAGGATTCCTACGAGCAGTACTTC,CASSQVGQDSYEQYF
TRBD1,TRBJ2-6,TRBV5-5,.,TGTGCCAGCAGCGACAGGGTTCGGGGCTCTGGGGCCAACGTCCTGACTTTC,CASSDRVRGSGANVLTF
.,TRBJ1-1,TRBV9,.,TGTGCCAGCAGCGTTGGGGGCGGCGGGGACACTGAAGCTTTCTTT,CASSVGGGGDTEAFF
TRBD1,TRBJ2-3,TRBV24-1,.,TGTGCCACCAGTGATCCGGACAGGGGGCGGACACCGACTCACACAGATACGCAGTATTTT,CATSDPDRGRTPTHTDTQYF
TRBD1,TRBJ1-4,TRBV24-1,.,TGTGCCACCAGCCAGGGGGCTAATGAAAAACTGTTTTTT,CATSQGANEKLFF
.,TRBJ2-1,TRBV7-6,.,TGTGCCAGCAGCTTAGCGGGGGTCAATGAGCAGTTCTTC,CASSLAGVNEQFF